This TCR beta chain was documented in a study of shared T cell receptors in the human thymus. CDR3 length: 15 amino acids. Trimming cost V 7 bases and J 0 bases, with 13 bases left between them. Germline V gene lookup returns CDR1 MNHNS and CDR2 SASEGT. Sequencing used immunoSEQ multiplex PCR; TCRdb keeps in-frame clones, though not all of them. The profile shows hundreds of thousands of clones, about 89% of them singletons. The sample also formed part of further work on human thymus T cells. That paper notes: Having corrective surgery for congenital heart defects, healthy Finnish infants were the ones who donated. Resections from corrective heart surgery provided thymus tissue. Thymic and blood repertoires appeared to carry a bias in their V and J gene usage.

Material: thymocytes. The clonotype was recovered from a boy under three years old with a congenital heart defect. The chain has TRBV6-1 and TRBJ2-1; possibly TRBD2 for D (5 bases). CDR3 DNA sequence: TGTGCCAGCATAGCGCAGGCGAGCTCCTACAATGAGCAGTTCTTC. Protein: CASIAQASSYNEQFF.